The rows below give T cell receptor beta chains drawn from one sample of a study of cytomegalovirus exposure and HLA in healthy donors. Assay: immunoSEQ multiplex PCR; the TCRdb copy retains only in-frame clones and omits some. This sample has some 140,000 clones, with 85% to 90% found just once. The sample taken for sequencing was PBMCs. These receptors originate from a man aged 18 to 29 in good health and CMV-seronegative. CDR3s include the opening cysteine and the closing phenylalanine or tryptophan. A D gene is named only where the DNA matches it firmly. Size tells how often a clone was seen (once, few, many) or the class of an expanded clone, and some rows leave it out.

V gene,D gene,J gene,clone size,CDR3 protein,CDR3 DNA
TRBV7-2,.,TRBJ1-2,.,CASSSRDTSYGYTF,TGTGCCAGCAGCTCCCGGGACACTTCCTATGGCTACACCTTC
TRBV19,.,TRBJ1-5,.,CASRGRGQPQHF,TGTGCCAGTAGGGGTCGGGGTCAGCCCCAGCATTTT
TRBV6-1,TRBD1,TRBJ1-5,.,CASKGTGDQPQHF,TGTGCCAGCAAAGGGACAGGGGATCAGCCCCAGCATTTT
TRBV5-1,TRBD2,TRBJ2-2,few,CASSLGLANGELFF,TGCGCCAGCAGCTTGGGACTAGCGAACGGGGAGCTGTTTTTT
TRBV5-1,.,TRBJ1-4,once,CASTRVPTNEKLFF,TGCGCCAGCACTAGAGTGCCAACTAATGAAAAACTGTTTTTT
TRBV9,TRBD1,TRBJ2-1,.,CASSERDVGGPVYEQFF,TGTGCCAGCAGCGAGCGAGATGTAGGGGGCCCGGTCTATGAGCAGTTCTTC
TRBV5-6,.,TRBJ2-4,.,CASSLGVGLEYF,TGTGCCAGCAGCTTGGGCGTCGGTCTTGAGTACTTC
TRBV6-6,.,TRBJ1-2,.,CASRLRRGRPYGYTF,TGTGCCAGCAGGCTCCGGAGGGGCCGACCCTATGGCTACACCTTC
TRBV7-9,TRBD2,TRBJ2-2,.,CASSPSGRTTGELFF,TGTGCCAGCAGCCCCTCCGGGAGGACGACCGGGGAGCTGTTTTTT
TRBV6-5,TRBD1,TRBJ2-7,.,CASSYSRTGDSYEQYF,TGTGCCAGCAGTTACTCCCGGACAGGGGATTCCTACGAGCAGTACTTC
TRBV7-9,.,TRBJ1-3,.,CASSLDRSPQGTIYF,TGTGCCAGCAGCCTCGACAGGAGCCCACAGGGCACCATATATTTT
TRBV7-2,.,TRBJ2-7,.,CASSPSSGYEQYF,TGTGCCAGCAGCCCAAGTAGCGGCTACGAGCAGTACTTC
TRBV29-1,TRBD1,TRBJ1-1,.,CSVGGITRGLNTEAFF,TGCAGCGTTGGAGGGATTACCAGGGGGTTGAACACTGAAGCTTTCTTT
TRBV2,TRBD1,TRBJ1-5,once,CASSGTGGSGGPQHF,TGTGCCAGCAGTGGAACAGGGGGCTCGGGAGGGCCCCAGCATTTT
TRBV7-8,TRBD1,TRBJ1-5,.,CASSPLVPTGYINQPQHF,TGTGCCAGCAGCCCATTAGTCCCGACAGGGTACATCAATCAGCCCCAGCATTTT
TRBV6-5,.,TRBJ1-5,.,CASSYSSGTNQPQHF,TGTGCCAGCAGTTACTCGTCGGGTACCAATCAGCCCCAGCATTTT
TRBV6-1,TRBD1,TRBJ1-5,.,CASSADRAENQPQHF,TGTGCCAGCAGCGCGGACAGGGCTGAAAATCAGCCCCAGCATTTT
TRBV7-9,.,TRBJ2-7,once,CASSSLGPGVPSYEQYF,TGTGCCAGCAGCTCACTGGGACCGGGGGTCCCTTCCTACGAGCAGTACTTC
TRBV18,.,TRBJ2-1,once,CASSPPRQATYNEQFF,TGTGCCAGCTCACCACCTCGACAGGCCACCTACAATGAGCAGTTCTTC
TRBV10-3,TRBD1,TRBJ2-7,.,CAISDYRDRASYEQYF,TGTGCCATCAGTGACTACCGGGACAGGGCTTCCTACGAGCAGTACTTC
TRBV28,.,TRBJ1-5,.,CASSAKRGISNQPQHF,TGTGCCAGCAGCGCCAAGAGGGGGATTAGCAATCAGCCCCAGCATTTT
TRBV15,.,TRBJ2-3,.,CATSRERGTDTQYF,TGTGCCACCAGCAGAGAACGGGGTACAGATACGCAGTATTTT
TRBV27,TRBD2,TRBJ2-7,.,CASSLGTSGHEQYF,TGTGCCAGCAGTTTAGGGACTAGCGGCCACGAGCAGTACTTC
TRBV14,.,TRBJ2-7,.,CASSQASLSYEQYF,TGTGCCAGCAGCCAAGCTTCCCTTTCCTACGAGCAGTACTTC
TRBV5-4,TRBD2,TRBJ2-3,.,CASSLGLAGVTDTQYF,TGTGCCAGCAGCCTTGGACTAGCGGGGGTCACAGATACGCAGTATTTT
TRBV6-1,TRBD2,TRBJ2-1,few,CASTLAGDYNEQFF,TGTGCCAGCACCCTAGCGGGGGACTACAATGAGCAGTTCTTC
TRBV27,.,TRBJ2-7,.,CASSLLRFHEQYF,TGTGCCAGCAGTCTACTGAGGTTCCACGAGCAGTACTTC
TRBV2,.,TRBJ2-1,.,CASKFSREWTSYNEQFF,TGTGCCAGCAAATTCTCGAGGGAGTGGACCTCCTACAATGAGCAGTTCTTC
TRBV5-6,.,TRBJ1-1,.,CASSLAGHPEAFF,TGTGCCAGCAGCTTGGCGGGACACCCTGAAGCTTTCTTT
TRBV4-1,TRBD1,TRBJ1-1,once,CASSPGTGGVNTEAFF,TGCGCCAGCAGCCCCGGGACAGGGGGAGTGAACACTGAAGCTTTCTTT
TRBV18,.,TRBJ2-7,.,CASSPLEDSYEQYF,TGTGCCAGCTCACCTCTGGAGGACTCCTACGAGCAGTACTTC
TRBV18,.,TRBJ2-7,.,CASSPPAGGSYEQYF,TGTGCCAGCTCACCACCGGCAGGAGGCTCCTACGAGCAGTACTTC
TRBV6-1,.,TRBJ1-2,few,CASSDRVYGYTF,TGTGCCAGCAGTGACAGGGTTTATGGCTACACCTTC
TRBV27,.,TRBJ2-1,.,CASSQRRGQSSYNEQFF,TGTGCCAGCAGTCAGAGGAGGGGACAGAGCTCCTACAATGAGCAGTTCTTC
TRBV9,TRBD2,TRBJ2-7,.,CASSVGLAGGYEQYF,TGTGCCAGCAGCGTCGGACTAGCGGGAGGTTACGAGCAGTACTTC
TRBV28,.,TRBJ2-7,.,CASTPGDRAYEQYF,TGTGCCAGCACCCCCGGCGACAGAGCTTACGAGCAGTACTTC
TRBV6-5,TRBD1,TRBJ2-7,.,CASSYRQGTITYEQYF,TGTGCCAGCAGTTACCGACAGGGTACGATCACCTACGAGCAGTACTTC
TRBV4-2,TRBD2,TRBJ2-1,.,CASSHDLAGDYNEQFF,TGTGCCAGCAGCCATGACCTAGCGGGTGACTACAATGAGCAGTTCTTC
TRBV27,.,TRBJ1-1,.,CASSFGENTEAFF,TGTGCCAGCAGTTTCGGGGAAAACACTGAAGCTTTCTTT